Listed below are T cell receptor beta chains from one sample, sequenced in a study of blood T cell repertoires in COVID-19. The assay was immunoSEQ multiplex PCR, and TCRdb's table has in-frame clones only and misses some. Here the sample spans roughly 250,000 clones, 88% being singletons. The material sequenced was peripheral blood. These receptors were collected from a middle-aged woman who had recovered from COVID-19. The CDR3 runs from the conserved cysteine through the conserved F or W. D genes are given only for firm matches. Size tells how often a clone was seen (once, few, many) or the class of an expanded clone, and some rows leave it out.

d_call	v_call	j_call	clone_size	cdr3_nt	cdr3_aa
TRBD1	TRBV12-5	TRBJ2-1	once	TGTGCTAGTGGCCCAGGGCAGGGGGTAGTCGATGAGCAGTTCTTC	CASGPGQGVVDEQFF
-	TRBV19	TRBJ1-3	once	TGTGCCAGTCGGTCGGCAGGGGGAAACACCATATATTTT	CASRSAGGNTIYF
TRBD1	TRBV30	TRBJ1-2	-	TGTGCCTGGACCCCACAGGGGGCGCGTGGCTACACCTTC	CAWTPQGARGYTF
TRBD2	TRBV7-9	TRBJ2-7	-	TGTGCCAGCAGCCGAGGGACTAGCGGGAGTTACGAGCAGTACTTC	CASSRGTSGSYEQYF
TRBD2	TRBV3-1/TRBV3-2	TRBJ2-7	-	TGTGCCAGCAGCCAAGTCGGGACTAGCGGGGCTTCCTACGAGCAGTACTTC	CASSQVGTSGASYEQYF
TRBD1	TRBV6-2/TRBV6-3	TRBJ1-2	-	TGTGCCAGCAGTCTGACCTTTACTCGGGACAGGGGAGGCTACACCTTC	CASSLTFTRDRGGYTF
-	TRBV19	TRBJ2-4	-	TGTGCCAGTAACGCGGGGCCGGGGAACATTCAGTACTTC	CASNAGPGNIQYF
-	TRBV29-1	TRBJ1-1	-	TGCAGCGTCGACGGGCCTCGCTTGGAGGACACTGAAGCTTTCTTT	CSVDGPRLEDTEAFF
-	TRBV28	TRBJ2-5	-	TGTGCCAGCCGTCAGCAAGAGACCCAGTACTTC	CASRQQETQYF
-	TRBV14	TRBJ1-2	-	TGTGCCAGCAGCCAGCTCGGGACTTACTATGGCTACACCTTC	CASSQLGTYYGYTF
-	TRBV27	TRBJ1-2	-	TGTGCCAGCAGCCCGATAGCGCAGGTTCCCTATGGCTACACCTTC	CASSPIAQVPYGYTF